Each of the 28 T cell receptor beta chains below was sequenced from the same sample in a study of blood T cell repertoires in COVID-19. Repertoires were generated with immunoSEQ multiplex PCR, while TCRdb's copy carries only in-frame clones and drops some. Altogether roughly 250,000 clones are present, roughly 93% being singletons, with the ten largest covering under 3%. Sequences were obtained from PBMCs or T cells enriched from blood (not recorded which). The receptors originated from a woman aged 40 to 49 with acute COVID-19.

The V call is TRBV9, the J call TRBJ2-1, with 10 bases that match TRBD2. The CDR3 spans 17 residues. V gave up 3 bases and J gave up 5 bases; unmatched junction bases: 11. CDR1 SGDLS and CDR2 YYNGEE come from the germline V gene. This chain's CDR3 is CASSASPLAGANNEQFF. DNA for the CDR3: TGTGCCAGCAGCGCCTCCCCTCTAGCGGGAGCCAACAATGAGCAGTTCTTC.

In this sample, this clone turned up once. The CDR3 reads CAISPGTGGYEQYF. The CDR3 region has the DNA TGTGCCATCAGCCCCGGGACAGGGGGCTACGAGCAGTACTTC. The chain uses TRBV10-3 and TRBJ2-7, with 11 positions matching TRBD1. This CDR3 is 14 amino acids long. Per germline, CDR1 ENHRY and CDR2 SYGVKD. Losses at the gene ends were 6 bases for V and 3 bases for J; bases not matched to a gene: 4.

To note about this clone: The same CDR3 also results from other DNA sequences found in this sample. The CDR3 region is CASSFDRNTEAFF. CDR3 bases: TGTGCCAGCAGCTTCGACAGGAACACTGAAGCTTTCTTT. The chain has TRBV28 and TRBJ1-1; D is perhaps TRBD1 (5 bases). Trimming removed 6 bases from V and 1 base from J, with 9 bases in between. The CDR3 sequence is 13 residues long. The germline V gene encodes CDR1 MDHEN and CDR2 SYDVKM.

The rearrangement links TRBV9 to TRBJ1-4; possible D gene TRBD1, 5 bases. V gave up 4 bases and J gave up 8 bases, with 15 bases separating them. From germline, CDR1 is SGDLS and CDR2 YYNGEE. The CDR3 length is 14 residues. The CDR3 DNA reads TGTGCCAGCAGCCCGGATCCAGGGCGCGAAAAACTGTTTTTT. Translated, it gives CASSPDPGREKLFF.

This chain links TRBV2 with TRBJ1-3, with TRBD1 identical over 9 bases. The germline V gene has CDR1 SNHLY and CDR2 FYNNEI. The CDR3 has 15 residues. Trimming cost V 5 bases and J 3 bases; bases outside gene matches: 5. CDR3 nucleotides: TGTGCCAGCAGTCTGGACAGGGGAAGTGGAAACACCATATATTTT. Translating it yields CASSLDRGSGNTIYF.

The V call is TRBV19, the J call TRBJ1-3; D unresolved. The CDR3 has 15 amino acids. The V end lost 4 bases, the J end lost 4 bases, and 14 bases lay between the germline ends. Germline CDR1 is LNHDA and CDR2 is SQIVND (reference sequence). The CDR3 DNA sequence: TGTGCCAGTAGTACCTCGAGTCCGGGGGGAAACACCATATATTTT. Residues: CASSTSSPGGNTIYF.

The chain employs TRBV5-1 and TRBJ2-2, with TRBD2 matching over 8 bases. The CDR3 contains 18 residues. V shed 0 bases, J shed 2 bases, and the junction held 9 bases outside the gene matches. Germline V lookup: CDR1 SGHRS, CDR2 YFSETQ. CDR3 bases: TGCGCCAGCAGCTTGGCTGGAGGGACTAGATTAAACACCGGGGAGCTGTTTTTT. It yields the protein CASSLAGGTRLNTGELFF.

The CDR3 region is CASSYDGGTEAFF. In nucleotides, the CDR3 is TGTGCCAGCAGTTACGACGGGGGCACTGAAGCTTTCTTT. J is TRBJ1-1 and V is TRBV11-2, with D maybe TRBD1 (5 bases). There are 13 residues in the CDR3. The germline V gene encodes CDR1 SGHAT and CDR2 FQNNGV. Trimming cost V 6 bases and J 4 bases, with 12 bases left between them. Complete variable domain (other parts from reference TRBV11-2 and TRBJ1-1): EAGVAQSPRYKIIEKRQSVAFWCNPISGHATLYWYQQILGQGPKLLIQFQNNGVVDDSQLPKDRFSAERLKGVDSTLKIQPAKLEDSAVYLCASSYDGGTEAFFGQGTRLTVV.

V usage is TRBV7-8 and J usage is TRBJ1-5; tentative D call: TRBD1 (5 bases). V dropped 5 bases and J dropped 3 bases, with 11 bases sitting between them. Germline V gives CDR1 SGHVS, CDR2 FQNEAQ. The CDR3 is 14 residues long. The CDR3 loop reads CASSSRQPNQPQHF. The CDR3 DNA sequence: TGTGCCAGCAGCAGCCGACAGCCCAATCAGCCCCAGCATTTT.

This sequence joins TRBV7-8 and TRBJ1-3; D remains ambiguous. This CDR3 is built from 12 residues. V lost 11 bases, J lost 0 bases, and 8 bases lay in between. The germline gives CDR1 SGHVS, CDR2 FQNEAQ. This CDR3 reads CARDLSGNTIYF. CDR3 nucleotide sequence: TGTGCCCGGGATCTCTCTGGAAACACCATATATTTT. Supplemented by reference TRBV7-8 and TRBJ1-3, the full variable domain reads GAGVSQSPRYKVAKRGQDVALRCDPISGHVSLFWYQQALGQGPEFLTYFQNEAQLDKSGLPSDRFFAERPEGSVSTLKIQRTQQEDSAVYLCARDLSGNTIYFGEGSWLTVV.

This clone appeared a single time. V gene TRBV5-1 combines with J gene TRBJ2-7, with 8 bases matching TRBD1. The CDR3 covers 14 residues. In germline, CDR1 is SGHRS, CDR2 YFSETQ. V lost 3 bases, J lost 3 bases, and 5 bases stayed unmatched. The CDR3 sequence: CASSSQQGGYEQYF. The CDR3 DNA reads TGCGCCAGCAGCTCGCAACAGGGGGGCTACGAGCAGTACTTC.

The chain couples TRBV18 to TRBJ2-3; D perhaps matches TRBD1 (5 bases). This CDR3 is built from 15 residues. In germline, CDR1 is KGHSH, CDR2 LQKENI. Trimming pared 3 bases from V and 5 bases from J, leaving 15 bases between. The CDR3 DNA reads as TGTGCCAGCTCACCCCCTGGACACATCCGAGATACGCAGTATTTT. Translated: CASSPPGHIRDTQYF.

The CDR3 loop is CASSQNRGTNTEAFF. For the CDR3, the DNA is TGCGCCAGCAGCCAAAACAGGGGGACGAACACTGAAGCTTTCTTT. This chain connects TRBV4-1 to TRBJ1-1; TRBD1 agrees at 8 bases. Germline V gives CDR1 MGHRA, CDR2 YSYEKL. Trimming at V came to 2 bases and at J to 1 base, leaving 3 bases not matched to a gene. The CDR3 runs 15 residues.

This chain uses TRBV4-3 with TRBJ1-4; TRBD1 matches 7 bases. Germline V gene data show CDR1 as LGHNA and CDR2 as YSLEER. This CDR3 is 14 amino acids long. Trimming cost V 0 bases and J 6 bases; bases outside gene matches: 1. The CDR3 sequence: CASSQDTGDEKLFF. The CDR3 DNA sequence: TGCGCCAGCAGCCAAGACACAGGGGATGAAAAACTGTTTTTT.

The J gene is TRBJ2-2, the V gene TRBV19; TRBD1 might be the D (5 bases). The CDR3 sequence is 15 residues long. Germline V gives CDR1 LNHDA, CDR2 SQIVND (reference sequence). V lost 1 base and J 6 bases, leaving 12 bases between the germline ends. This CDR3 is CASSIGQGKSGELFF. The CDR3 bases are TGTGCCAGTAGTATAGGTCAGGGTAAATCCGGGGAGCTGTTTTTT. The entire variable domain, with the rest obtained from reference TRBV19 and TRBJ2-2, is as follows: DGGITQSPKYLFRKEGQNVTLSCEQNLNHDAMYWYRQDPGQGLRLIYYSQIVNDFQKGDIAEGYSVSREKKESFPLTVTSAQKNPTAFYLCASSIGQGKSGELFFGEGSRLTVL.

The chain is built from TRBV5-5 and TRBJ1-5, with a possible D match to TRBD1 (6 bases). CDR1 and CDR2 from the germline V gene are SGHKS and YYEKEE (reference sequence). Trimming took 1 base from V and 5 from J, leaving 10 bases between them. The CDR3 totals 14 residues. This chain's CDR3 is CASSLRQGYQPQHF. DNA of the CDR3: TGTGCCAGCAGCTTGCGGCAGGGGTATCAGCCCCAGCATTTT.

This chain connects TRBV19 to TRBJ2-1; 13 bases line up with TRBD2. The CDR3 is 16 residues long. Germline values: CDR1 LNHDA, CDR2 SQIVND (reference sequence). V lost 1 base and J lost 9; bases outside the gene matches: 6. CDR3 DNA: TGTGCCAGTAGTATAGTAACTAGCGGGAGGGGTGGTGAGCAGTTCTTC. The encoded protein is CASSIVTSGRGGEQFF.

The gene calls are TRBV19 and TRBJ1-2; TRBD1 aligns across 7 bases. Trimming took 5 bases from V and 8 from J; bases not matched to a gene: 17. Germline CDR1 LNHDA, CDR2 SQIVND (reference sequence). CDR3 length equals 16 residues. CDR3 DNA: TGTGCCAGTAGTCATCGACAGGGATTATACTCCAACGGCTACACCTTC. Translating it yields CASSHRQGLYSNGYTF. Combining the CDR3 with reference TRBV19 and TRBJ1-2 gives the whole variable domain DGGITQSPKYLFRKEGQNVTLSCEQNLNHDAMYWYRQDPGQGLRLIYYSQIVNDFQKGDIAEGYSVSREKKESFPLTVTSAQKNPTAFYLCASSHRQGLYSNGYTFGSGTRLTVV.

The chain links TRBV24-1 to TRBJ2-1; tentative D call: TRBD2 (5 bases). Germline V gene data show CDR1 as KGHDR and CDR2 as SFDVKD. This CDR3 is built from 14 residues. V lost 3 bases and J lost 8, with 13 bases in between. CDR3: CATSDPTLAYEQFF. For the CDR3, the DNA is TGTGCCACCAGTGATCCCACCCTAGCTTATGAGCAGTTCTTC.

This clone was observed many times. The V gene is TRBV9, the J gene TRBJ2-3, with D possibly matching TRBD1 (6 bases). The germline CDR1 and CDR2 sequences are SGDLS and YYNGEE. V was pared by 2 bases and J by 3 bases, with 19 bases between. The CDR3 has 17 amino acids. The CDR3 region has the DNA TGTGCCAGCAGCGTCCAAAGAAACAGGGATGGGACAGATACGCAGTATTTT. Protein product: CASSVQRNRDGTDTQYF. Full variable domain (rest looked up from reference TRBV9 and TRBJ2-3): DSGVTQTPKHLITATGQRVTLRCSPRSGDLSVYWYQQSLDQGLQFLIQYYNGEERAKGNILERFSAQQFPDLHSELNLSSLELGDSALYFCASSVQRNRDGTDTQYFGPGTRLTVL.

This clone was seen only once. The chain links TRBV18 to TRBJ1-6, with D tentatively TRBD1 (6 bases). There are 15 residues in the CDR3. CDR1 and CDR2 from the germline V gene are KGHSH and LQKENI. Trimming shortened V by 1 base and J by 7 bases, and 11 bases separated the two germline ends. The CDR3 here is CASSPRQDLNSPLHF. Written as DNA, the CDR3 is TGTGCCAGCTCACCACGACAGGACTTAAATTCACCCCTCCACTTT.

DNA for the CDR3: TGTGCCAGCAGTTTACAGGGGGTGGACACTGAAGCTTTCTTT. This translates into CASSLQGVDTEAFF. The rearrangement joins TRBV28 to TRBJ1-1, with 7 bases matching TRBD1. CDR3 length equals 14 residues. V lost 2 bases, J lost 3 bases, and 3 bases stayed unmatched. Germline V CDR1 and CDR2: MDHEN, SYDVKM. Full variable domain (outside the CDR3, taken from reference TRBV28 and TRBJ1-1): DVKVTQSSRYLVKRTGEKVFLECVQDMDHENMFWYRQDPGLGLRLIYFSYDVKMKEKGDIPEGYSVSREKKERFSLILESASTNQTSMYLCASSLQGVDTEAFFGQGTRLTVV.

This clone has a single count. CDR3 coding DNA: TGTGCCACCAGTGACCGGACAGGGGGCCCCCAAGAGACCCAGTACTTC. Translation gives CATSDRTGGPQETQYF. V gene TRBV24-1 combines with J gene TRBJ2-5; TRBD1 aligns across 11 bases. The CDR3 consists of 16 residues. Losses at the gene ends were 4 bases for V and 1 base for J; bases not matched to a gene: 4. Germline values: CDR1 KGHDR, CDR2 SFDVKD.

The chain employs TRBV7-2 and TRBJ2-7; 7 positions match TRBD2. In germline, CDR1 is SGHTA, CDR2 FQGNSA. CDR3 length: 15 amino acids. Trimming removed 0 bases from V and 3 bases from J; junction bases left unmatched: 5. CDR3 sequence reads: CASSLAMGGSYEQYF. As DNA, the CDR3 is TGTGCCAGCAGCTTAGCGATGGGCGGGAGCTACGAGCAGTACTTC. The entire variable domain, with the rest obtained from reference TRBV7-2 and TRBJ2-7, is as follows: GAGVSQSPSNKVTEKGKDVELRCDPISGHTALYWYRQSLGQGLEFLIYFQGNSAPDKSGLPSDRFSAERTGGSVSTLTIQRTQQEDSAVYLCASSLAMGGSYEQYFGPGTRLTVT.

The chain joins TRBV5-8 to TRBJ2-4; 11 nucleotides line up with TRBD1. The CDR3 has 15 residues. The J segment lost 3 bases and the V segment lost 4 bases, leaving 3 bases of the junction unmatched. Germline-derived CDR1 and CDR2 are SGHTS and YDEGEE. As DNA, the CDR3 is TGTGCCAGCAGCCAGGGACAGGGGGTCAAAAACATTCAGTACTTC. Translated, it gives CASSQGQGVKNIQYF.

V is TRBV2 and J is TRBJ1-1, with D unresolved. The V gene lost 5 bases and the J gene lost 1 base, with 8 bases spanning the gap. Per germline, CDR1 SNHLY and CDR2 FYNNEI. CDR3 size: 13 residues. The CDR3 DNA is TGTGCCAGCAGTCTGCACAGGAACACTGAAGCTTTCTTT. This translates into CASSLHRNTEAFF.

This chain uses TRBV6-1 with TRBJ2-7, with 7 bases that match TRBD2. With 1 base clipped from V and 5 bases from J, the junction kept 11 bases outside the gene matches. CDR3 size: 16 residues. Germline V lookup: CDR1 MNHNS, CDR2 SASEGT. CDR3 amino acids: CASSEGGGSGNNEQYF. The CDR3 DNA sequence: TGTGCCAGCAGTGAAGGGGGGGGTAGCGGAAATAACGAGCAGTACTTC.

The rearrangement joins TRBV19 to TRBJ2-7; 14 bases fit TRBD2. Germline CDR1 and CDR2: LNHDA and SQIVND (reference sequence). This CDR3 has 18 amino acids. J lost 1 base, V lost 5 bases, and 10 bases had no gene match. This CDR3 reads CASSPSTSGRAQSYEQYF. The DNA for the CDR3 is TGTGCCAGTAGTCCCTCGACTAGCGGGAGGGCCCAATCCTACGAGCAGTACTTC. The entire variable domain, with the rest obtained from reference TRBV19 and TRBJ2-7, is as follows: DGGITQSPKYLFRKEGQNVTLSCEQNLNHDAMYWYRQDPGQGLRLIYYSQIVNDFQKGDIAEGYSVSREKKESFPLTVTSAQKNPTAFYLCASSPSTSGRAQSYEQYFGPGTRLTVT.